This TCR beta chain came from a study of naive and memory T cell subsets (TCRdb year 2017). Looking at the study overall: According to the figure summarizing the samples, there were roughly ten blood donors, 7 tuberculin skin test biopsies and 3 saline control biopsies. PCR2 was typically run as a SYBR Green qPCR and stopped at a set threshold, although low-input samples could use end-point PCR of around 6 cycles instead. Skin biopsies were taken from tuberculin skin test sites or from saline-injected control sites and were processed for RNA extraction as described before. Findings and caveats that apply to the study as a whole: TCR sequences were reportedly recovered from both skin biopsy types, with far more TCRs at tuberculin skin test sites. Skin biopsy collection and RNA processing details were not given in the paper but referenced to earlier studies. The larger number of TCRs at tuberculin skin test sites was interpreted as T cell infiltration of a delayed type IV hypersensitivity reaction. The potential sensitivity of the RNA-based method to TCR transcript changes with T cell activation and differentiation was acknowledged.

The intended sense of this specimen's treatment or condition label: skin biopsy from PPD injection site in Mantoux-positive individual. Using 3' ligation of a UMI-containing oligonucleotide to TCR cDNA, the study laid out a robust and sensitive protocol to amplify, sequence and analyze TCRs. Tuberculin skin test biopsies came from sites injected with PPD in individuals with a positive Mantoux test. Before reverse transcription, total RNA that had not been cell sorted was treated with RQ1 DNase, with a target input of 1 to 1000 ng. Libraries were prepared from skin biopsies and whole blood so that pipeline robustness could be tested in samples in which T cells form a minority population. Library construction relied on UMI-ligation and nested PCR. Four rounds of PCR, run with the SP2 primer together with nested alpha and beta constant region primers, were used to amplify the ligated cDNA. For the blood and skin samples, reverse transcription of TCR RNA was done with SuperScript IV along with alpha and beta constant region primers. Using T4 RNA ligase 1, an oligonucleotide carrying both the Illumina SP2 primer and a UMI was ligated onto the 3' end of the cDNA. The 12-nucleotide UMI consisted of two random hexamers with an eight-base spacer between the hexamers to prevent hairpin formation. TCR alpha and beta chain libraries were processed separately from the second PCR onward, with dual indexing for multiplexing. After pooling, the indexed libraries were analyzed by capillary electrophoresis and sequenced on either an Illumina MiSeq or NextSeq. PhiX DNA at 5-7% was spiked into libraries to increase base diversity and improve cluster recognition. The published analysis was carried out like this. UMIs were extracted from read 2 by Demultiplexor and combined with the TCR sequence from read 1, and reads were split according to sample indices. V and J genes and V-J junctions were identified by Decombinator, which gave every TCR a five-part identifier that included V and J deletions. Collapsinator used UMIs to correct sequencing errors and PCR amplification heterogeneity, producing a UMI-based abundance for each TCR. CDR3Translator turned identifiers into nucleotide sequence, translated the nucleotide sequence into amino acids, and pulled out CDR3 regions based on terminal motifs. After normalization to the amount of input RNA, error-corrected alpha and beta TCR counts from blood and skin were compared. TCRdb handled the public reads itself, with Q25 trimming in fastp and clone calling in MiXCR, and kept productive beta chains. Here each entry gathers all rows of one CDR3 protein and keeps the most common genes and DNA. TCRdb's processing, not the study's, gives the V and J calls here. The sample profile shows tens of thousands of distinct CDR3 sequences; more than 9.5% of them were found once. About 4.2% of the sample lies in the top ten.

This clonotype was seen repeatedly, ten times or more. No cognate antigen has been identified for it. No base quality values were provided; no much bigger clone lies one nucleotide off. The TCR was taken from an adult in good health. This sample comprised skin, obtained from a tuberculin skin test site.

The CDR3 loop reads CASRNTGRSYNEQFF. The nucleotides are TGTGCCAGCAGAAACACAGGGAGGTCCTACAATGAGCAGTTCTTC. The chain was built from TRBV7-2 and TRBJ2-1; the D gene assignment is perhaps TRBD1 or TRBD2, with each matching 6 bases. The CDR3 numbers 15 residues from cysteine through phenylalanine. Just the 45-base CDR3 DNA is kept, in frame starting at base 1. The V end loses 6 bases and the J end loses 1 base, and a stretch of 13 bases separates them. The germline V gene yields SGHTA for CDR1 and FQGNSA for CDR2. The full variable domain, completed from the reference TRBV7-2 and TRBJ2-1 proteins outside the CDR3, reads GAGVSQSPSNKVTEKGKDVELRCDPISGHTALYWYRQSLGQGLEFLIYFQGNSAPDKSGLPSDRFSAERTGGSVSTLTIQRTQQEDSAVYLCASRNTGRSYNEQFFGPGTRLTVL.